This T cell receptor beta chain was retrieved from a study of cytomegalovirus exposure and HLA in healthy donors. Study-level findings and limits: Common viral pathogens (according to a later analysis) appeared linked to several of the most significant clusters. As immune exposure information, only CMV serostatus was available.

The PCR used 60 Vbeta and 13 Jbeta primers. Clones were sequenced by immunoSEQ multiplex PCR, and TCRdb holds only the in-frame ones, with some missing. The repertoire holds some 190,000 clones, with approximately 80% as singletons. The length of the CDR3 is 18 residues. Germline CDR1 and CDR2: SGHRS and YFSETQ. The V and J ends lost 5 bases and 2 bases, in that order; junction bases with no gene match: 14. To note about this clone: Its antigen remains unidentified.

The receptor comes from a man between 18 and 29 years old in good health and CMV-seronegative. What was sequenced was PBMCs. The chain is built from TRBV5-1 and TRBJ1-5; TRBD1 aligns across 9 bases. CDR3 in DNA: TGCGCCAGCAGTCTTGGTGGGACAGGGAAGGTTGGCAATCAGCCCCAGCATTTT. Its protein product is CASSLGGTGKVGNQPQHF.